The clone carrying this TCR beta chain was picked up a small number of times. Its antigen remains unidentified. These data come from a study of T cells in Graves' hyperthyroidism and ophthalmopathy. Trimming took off 3 bases at V and 4 bases at J, with 19 bases between the two ends. Germline lookup yields CDR1 SGHDT and CDR2 YYEEEE. The CDR3 is made up of 16 amino acids. Authors of the study amplified TCR beta CDR3 regions from RNA transcripts. During a first-round RT-PCR of the TCR CDR3, the HTBI primer set was used. From the multiplex PCR reads, TCRdb called clonotypes with MiXCR, one entry per CDR3 protein. The sample lists 600,000 to 800,000 distinct CDR3 sequences; 30% to 40% were seen once. General observations from the study: Blood also held most thyroid clonotypes expanded beyond 0.001.

The V and J genes are TRBV5-6 and TRBJ2-5; D is perhaps TRBD2 (5 bases). Sequencing was done on a sample of blood. The TCR originated in a woman between 40 and 55 years old with Graves' hyperthyroidism. In DNA form, the CDR3 reads TGTGCCAGCAGCTGGACCCGGTTATTGGGAGCAGAGACCCAGTACTTC. Protein sequence: CASSWTRLLGAETQYF. Drawing the rest from reference TRBV5-6 and TRBJ2-5, the complete variable domain is DAGVTQSPTHLIKTRGQQVTLRCSPKSGHDTVSWYQQALGQGPQFIFQYYEEEERQRGNFPDRFSGHQFPNYSSELNVNALLLGDSALYLCASSWTRLLGAETQYFGPGTRLLVL.